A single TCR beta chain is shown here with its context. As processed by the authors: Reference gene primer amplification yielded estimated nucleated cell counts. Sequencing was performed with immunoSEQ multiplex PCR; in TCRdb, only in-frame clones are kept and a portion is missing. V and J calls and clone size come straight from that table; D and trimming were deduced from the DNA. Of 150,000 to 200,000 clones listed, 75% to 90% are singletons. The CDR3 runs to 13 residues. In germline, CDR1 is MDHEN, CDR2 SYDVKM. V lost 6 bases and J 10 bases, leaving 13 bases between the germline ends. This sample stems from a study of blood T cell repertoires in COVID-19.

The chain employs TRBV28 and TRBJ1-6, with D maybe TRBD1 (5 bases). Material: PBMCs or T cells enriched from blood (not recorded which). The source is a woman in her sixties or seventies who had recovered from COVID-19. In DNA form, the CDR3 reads TGTGCCAGCAGCCGCAACAGGCAATCACCCCTCCACTTT. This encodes CASSRNRQSPLHF. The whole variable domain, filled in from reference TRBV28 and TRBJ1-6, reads DVKVTQSSRYLVKRTGEKVFLECVQDMDHENMFWYRQDPGLGLRLIYFSYDVKMKEKGDIPEGYSVSREKKERFSLILESASTNQTSMYLCASSRNRQSPLHFGNGTRLTVT.